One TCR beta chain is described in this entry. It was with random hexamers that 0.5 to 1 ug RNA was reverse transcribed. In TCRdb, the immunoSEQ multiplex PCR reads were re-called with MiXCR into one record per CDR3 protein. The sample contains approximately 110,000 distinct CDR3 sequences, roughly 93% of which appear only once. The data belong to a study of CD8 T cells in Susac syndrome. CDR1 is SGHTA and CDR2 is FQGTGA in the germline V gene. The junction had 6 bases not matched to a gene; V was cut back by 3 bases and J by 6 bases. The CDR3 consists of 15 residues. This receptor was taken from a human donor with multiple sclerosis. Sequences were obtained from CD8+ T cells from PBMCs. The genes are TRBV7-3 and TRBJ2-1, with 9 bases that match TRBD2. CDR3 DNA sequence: TGTGCCAGCAGCTTCTGGCGGGAGGGCCCCAATGAGCAGTTCTTC. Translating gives CASSFWREGPNEQFF.